The entry below gives a single T cell receptor beta chain sequence along with its context. The antigen it binds to is not known. Base quality data are lacking; no much larger clone is found one base away. The data are from a study of T cell responses to AZD1222 COVID-19 vaccine (dated by TCRdb to the early 2020s). For the study in its entirety: AZD1222 recipients given second doses at about 4 weeks or at about 12 weeks were pooled, since spike-specific TCR depth and breadth were not found to differ between the two schedules. Trial participants were enrolled into age subgroups of 18-55, 56-69 and 70-plus years, which contained about 150, 28 and 57 TCR-sequenced participants, respectively. TCR sequencing was performed for over 230 trial participants, of whom roughly 200 were given two doses of AZD1222 and some 26 were given two doses of MenACWY control vaccine.

The CDR3 regions of human TCRbeta chains were analyzed by immunosequencing. In the source study's methods: Repertoire TCRs were checked for matches against a reference library of SARS-CoV-2-specific TCRs that had been generated using the MIRA antigen-specificity platform. Breadth meant the fraction of unique TCRs that were SARS-CoV-2-associated, whereas depth meant the fraction of total T cells that were SARS-CoV-2-associated. Using the MIRA data, every spike-specific TCR was mapped to the spike region that the TCR reacted to and assigned to either a CD4 or a CD8 class. Log10-transformed breadth and depth values were compared by one-way ANOVA with Sidak's multiple comparisons tests. TCRdb took this table from immuneACCESS and kept in-frame rearrangements with V and J called. Such tables lack part of the clones; where checked against another copy, unresolved V genes explain under half of the gap, and the rest is unexplained. That table gives V, J and clone size, and the DNA gave D and trimming. A total of more than 110,000 clones appear in this sample, around 90% of them only once. The ten biggest clones cover approximately 3.4% of the sample.

The label giving this sample's time point can be read as: baseline before first vaccination. Samples from vaccinated people were obtained from the UK trials COV001 and COV002, which included a single-blind randomized controlled phase 2/3 trial of AZD1222 (ChAdOx1 nCoV-19) in healthy adults. For TCRbeta chain sequencing, PBMC samples were collected from trial participants at day 0 and at day 28 after the second dose. Counted from cysteine to phenylalanine, this CDR3 has 18 amino acids. Of the read, only the CDR3 DNA is kept; its 54 bases are in frame from base 1. A distance of 20 bases separates the germline ends of V and J, which lose 5 bases and 0 bases respectively. The germline V gene (reference sequence) gives CDR1 as MNHNY and CDR2 as SVGAGI. Results and caveats for the whole study, not just this receptor: After two AZD1222 doses, spike-specific TCR breadth and depth were significantly higher than at day 0 and than in MenACWY recipients. Reportedly, almost half of the unique spike-specific TCRs recognized epitopes lying outside the regions that are mutated in the B.1.351 and B.1.1.7 variants. Conclusions about previously exposed vaccinees are limited because only five to seven AZD1222 recipients were SARS-CoV-2 seropositive at baseline. In the small 56-69-year group, the increase in depth fell short of significance, most likely because of low power. Participants were mostly white British, with more females than males. The authors suggested clonal diversity may have been underestimated. CD4 TCRs associated with the vaccine covered the entire spike protein, and the dominant responses were in regions 160-218 and 743-854. Because no day 14 peak-response samples were available, the repertoires could be characterized only after the peak T cell response.

The TCR was taken from an adult in good health. Recombination linked TRBV6-6 to TRBJ1-5, with a weak D call of TRBD1 (6 bases match). The input for sequencing was peripheral blood, taken on day 0 of AZD1222 vaccination. This receptor carries the CDR3 CASSPLVGSGDSNQPQHF. In nucleotide form, the sequence is TGTGCCAGCAGTCCCCTAGTCGGGTCAGGGGATAGCAATCAGCCCCAGCATTTT.